The source of this TCR beta chain is a study of T cells in Graves' hyperthyroidism and ophthalmopathy. Points from the study as a whole: Onset of ophthalmopathy came a median 6.5 months after the model predicted it.

Deletions cut 3 bases from V and 5 bases from J, with 13 bases between. Germline-derived CDR1 and CDR2 are MRHNA and SNTAGT. The CDR3 contains 14 residues. TCR beta CDR3 regions were amplified from RNA. HTBI primers were the set used in a first-round RT-PCR of the TCR CDR3. TCRdb re-called the multiplex PCR reads with MiXCR, one entry per CDR3 protein. The sample yields a few hundred thousand distinct CDR3 sequences, under 15% seen once. Researchers defined stable Graves' hyperthyroidism as no ophthalmopathy progression within 18 months. An approximately 10 ml volume of fresh peripheral blood provided the PBMCs. This clonotype was seen ten or more times. As yet, its antigen is unknown.

The rearrangement links TRBV6-4 to TRBJ1-1; a possible D gene is TRBD1 (5 bases). The sequence came from a woman between 18 and 30 years old with Graves' hyperthyroidism. Sequenced input: blood. CDR3 coding DNA: TGTGCCAGCAGTGAACAGGCCTGGGGGACTGAAGCTTTCTTT. It yields the protein CASSEQAWGTEAFF.